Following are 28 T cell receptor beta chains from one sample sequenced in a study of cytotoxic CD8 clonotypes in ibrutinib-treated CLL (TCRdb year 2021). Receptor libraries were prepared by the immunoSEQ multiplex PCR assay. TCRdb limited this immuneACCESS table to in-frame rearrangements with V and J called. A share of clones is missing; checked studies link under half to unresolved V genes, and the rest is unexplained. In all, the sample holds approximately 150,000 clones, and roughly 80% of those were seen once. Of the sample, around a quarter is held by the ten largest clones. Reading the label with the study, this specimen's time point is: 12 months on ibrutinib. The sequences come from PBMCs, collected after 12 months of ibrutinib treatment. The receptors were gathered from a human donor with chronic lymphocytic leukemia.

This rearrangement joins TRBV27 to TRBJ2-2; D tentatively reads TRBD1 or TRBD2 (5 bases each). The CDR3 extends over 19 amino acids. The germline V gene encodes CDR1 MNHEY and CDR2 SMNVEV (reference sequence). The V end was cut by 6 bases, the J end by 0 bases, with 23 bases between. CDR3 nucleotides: TGTGCCAGCAGCCATTTATTATGGGGGTTCCAAACGAACACCGGGGAGCTGTTTTTT. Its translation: CASSHLLWGFQTNTGELFF.

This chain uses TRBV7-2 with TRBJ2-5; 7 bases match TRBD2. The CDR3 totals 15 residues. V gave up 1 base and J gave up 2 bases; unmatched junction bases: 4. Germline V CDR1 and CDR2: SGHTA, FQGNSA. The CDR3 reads CASSLGGGLQETQYF. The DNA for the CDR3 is TGTGCCAGCAGCTTAGGGGGGGGACTACAAGAGACCCAGTACTTC.

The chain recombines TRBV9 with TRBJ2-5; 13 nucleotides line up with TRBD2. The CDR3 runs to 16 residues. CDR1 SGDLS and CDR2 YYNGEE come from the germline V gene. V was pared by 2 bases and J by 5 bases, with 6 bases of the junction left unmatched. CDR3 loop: CASSVQPTSGGETQYF. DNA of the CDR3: TGTGCCAGCAGCGTCCAGCCGACTAGCGGGGGGGAGACCCAGTACTTC.

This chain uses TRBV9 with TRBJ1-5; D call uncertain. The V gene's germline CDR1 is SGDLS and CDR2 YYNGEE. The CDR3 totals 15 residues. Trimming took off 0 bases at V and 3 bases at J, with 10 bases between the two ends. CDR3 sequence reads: CASSVEGGNNQPQHF. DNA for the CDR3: TGTGCCAGCAGCGTAGAGGGTGGGAACAATCAGCCCCAGCATTTT.

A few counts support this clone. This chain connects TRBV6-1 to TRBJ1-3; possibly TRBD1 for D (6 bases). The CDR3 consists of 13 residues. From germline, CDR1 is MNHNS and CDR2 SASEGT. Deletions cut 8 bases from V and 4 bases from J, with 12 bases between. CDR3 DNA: TGTGCCAGCCACAGGGTGCGGGGAAACACCATATATTTT. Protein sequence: CASHRVRGNTIYF.

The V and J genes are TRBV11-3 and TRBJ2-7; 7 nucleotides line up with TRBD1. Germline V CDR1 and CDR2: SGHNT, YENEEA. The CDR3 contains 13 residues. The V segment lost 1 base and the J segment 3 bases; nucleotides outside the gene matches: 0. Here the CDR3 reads CASSLGDSYEQYF. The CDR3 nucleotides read TGTGCCAGCAGCTTAGGGGACAGCTACGAGCAGTACTTC.

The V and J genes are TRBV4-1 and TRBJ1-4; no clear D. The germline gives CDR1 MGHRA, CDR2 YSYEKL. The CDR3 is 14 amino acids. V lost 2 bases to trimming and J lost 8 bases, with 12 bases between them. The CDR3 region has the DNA TGCGCCAGCAGCCAAAACCGGGCGCGGGAAAAACTGTTTTTT. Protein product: CASSQNRAREKLFF.

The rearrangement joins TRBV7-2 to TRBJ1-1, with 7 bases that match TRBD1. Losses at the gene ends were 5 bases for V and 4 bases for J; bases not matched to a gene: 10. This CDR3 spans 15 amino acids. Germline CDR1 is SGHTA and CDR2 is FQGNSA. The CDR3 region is CASSLRQGGTTEAFF. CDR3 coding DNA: TGTGCCAGCAGCCTAAGACAGGGAGGTACCACTGAAGCTTTCTTT.

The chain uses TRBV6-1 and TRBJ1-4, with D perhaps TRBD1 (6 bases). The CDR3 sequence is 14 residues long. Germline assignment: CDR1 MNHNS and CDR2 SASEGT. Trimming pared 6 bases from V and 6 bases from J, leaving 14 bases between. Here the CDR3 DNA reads TGTGCCAGCAGCGGGGGCGAGGCCTATGAAAAACTGTTTTTT. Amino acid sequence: CASSGGEAYEKLFF.

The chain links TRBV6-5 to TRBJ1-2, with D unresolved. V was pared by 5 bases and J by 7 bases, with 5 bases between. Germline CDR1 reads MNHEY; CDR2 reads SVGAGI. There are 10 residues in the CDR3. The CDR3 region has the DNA TGTGCCAGCAGTGAAGGTGGCTACACCTTC. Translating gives CASSEGGYTF.

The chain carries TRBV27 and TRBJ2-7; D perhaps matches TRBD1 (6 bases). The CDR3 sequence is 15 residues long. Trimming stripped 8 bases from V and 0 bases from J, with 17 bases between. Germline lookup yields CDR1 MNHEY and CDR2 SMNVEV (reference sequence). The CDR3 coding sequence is TGTGCCAGCGCAAGCCCCGGGACAATCTCCTACGAGCAGTACTTC. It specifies CASASPGTISYEQYF.

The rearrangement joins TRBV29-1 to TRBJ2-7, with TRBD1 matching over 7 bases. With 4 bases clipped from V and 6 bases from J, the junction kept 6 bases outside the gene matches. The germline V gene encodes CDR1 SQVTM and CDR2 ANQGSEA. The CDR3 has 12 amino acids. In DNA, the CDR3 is TGCAGCGTTGGCTCGACAGGGCTCGAGCAGTACTTC. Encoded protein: CSVGSTGLEQYF.

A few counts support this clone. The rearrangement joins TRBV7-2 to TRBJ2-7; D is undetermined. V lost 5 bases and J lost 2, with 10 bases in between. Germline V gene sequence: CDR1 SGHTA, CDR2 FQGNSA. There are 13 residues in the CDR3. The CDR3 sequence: CASSTGRAYEQYF. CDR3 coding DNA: TGTGCCAGCAGCACTGGACGGGCCTACGAGCAGTACTTC.

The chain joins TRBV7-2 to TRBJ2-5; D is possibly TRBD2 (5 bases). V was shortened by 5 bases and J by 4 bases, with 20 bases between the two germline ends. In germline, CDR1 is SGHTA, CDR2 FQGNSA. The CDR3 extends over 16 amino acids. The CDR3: CASSPMSRGGGETQYF. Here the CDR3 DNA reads TGTGCCAGCAGCCCAATGTCTCGAGGTGGAGGAGAGACCCAGTACTTC.

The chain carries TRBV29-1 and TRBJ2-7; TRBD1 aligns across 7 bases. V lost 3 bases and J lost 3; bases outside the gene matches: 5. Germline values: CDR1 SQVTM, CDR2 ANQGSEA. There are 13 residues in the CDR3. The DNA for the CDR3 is TGCAGCGTTGAGTGGCAGGGGGTCTACGAGCAGTACTTC. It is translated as CSVEWQGVYEQYF.

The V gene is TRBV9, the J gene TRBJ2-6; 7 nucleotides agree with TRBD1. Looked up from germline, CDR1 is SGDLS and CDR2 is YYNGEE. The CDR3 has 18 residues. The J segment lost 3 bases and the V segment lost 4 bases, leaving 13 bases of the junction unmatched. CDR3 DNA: TGTGCCAGCAGCCCTCGTGGGCAGGGGGTATTTGGGGCCAACGTCCTGACTTTC. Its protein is CASSPRGQGVFGANVLTF.

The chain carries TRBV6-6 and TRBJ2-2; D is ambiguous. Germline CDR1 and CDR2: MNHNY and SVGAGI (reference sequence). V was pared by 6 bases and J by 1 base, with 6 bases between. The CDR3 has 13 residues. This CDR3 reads CASRPGNTGELFF. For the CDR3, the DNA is TGTGCCAGCAGACCAGGGAACACCGGGGAGCTGTTTTTT.

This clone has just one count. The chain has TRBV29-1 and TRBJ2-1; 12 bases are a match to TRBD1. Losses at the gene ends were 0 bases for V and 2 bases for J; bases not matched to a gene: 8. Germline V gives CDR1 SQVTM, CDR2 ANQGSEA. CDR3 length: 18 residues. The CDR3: CSVEEGTGTGGAYNEQFF. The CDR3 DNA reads TGCAGCGTTGAAGAGGGTACTGGGACAGGGGGCGCCTACAATGAGCAGTTCTTC.

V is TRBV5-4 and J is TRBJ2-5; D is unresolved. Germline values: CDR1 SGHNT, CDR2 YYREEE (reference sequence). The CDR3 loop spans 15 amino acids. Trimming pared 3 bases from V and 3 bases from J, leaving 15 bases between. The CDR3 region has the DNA TGTGCCAGCAGCTCCCTCGTGGGCGCCGAAGAGACCCAGTACTTC. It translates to CASSSLVGAEETQYF. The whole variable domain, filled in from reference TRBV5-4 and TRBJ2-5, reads ETGVTQSPTHLIKTRGQQVTLRCSSQSGHNTVSWYQQALGQGPQFIFQYYREEENGRGNFPPRFSGLQFPNYSSELNVNALELDDSALYLCASSSLVGAEETQYFGPGTRLLVL.

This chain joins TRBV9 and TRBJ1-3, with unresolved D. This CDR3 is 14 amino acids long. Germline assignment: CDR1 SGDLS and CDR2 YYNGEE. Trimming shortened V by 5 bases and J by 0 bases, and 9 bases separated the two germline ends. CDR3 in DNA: TGTGCCAGCAGTCAACATAGCTCTGGAAACACCATATATTTT. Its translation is CASSQHSSGNTIYF.

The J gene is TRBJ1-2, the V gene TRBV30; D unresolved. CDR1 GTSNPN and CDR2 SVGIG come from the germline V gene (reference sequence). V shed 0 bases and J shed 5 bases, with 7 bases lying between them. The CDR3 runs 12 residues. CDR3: CAWSVGPYGYTF. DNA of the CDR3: TGTGCCTGGAGTGTGGGCCCATATGGCTACACCTTC.

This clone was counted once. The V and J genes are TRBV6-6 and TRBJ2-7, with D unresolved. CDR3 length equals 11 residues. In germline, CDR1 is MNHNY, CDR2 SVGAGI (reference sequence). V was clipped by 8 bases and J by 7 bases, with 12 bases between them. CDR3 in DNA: TGTGCCAGCGAGACTCTGGGGGAGCAGTACTTC. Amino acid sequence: CASETLGEQYF.

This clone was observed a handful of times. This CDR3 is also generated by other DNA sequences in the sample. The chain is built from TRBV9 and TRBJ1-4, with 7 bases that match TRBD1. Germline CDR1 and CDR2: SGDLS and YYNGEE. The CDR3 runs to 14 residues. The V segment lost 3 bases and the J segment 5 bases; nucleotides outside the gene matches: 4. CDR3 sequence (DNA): TGTGCCAGCAGCGCAGGGACAGTAAATGAAAAACTGTTTTTT. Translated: CASSAGTVNEKLFF.

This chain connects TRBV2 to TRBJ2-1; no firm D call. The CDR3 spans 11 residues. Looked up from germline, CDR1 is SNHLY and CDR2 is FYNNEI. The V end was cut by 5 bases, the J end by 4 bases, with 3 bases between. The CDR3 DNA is TGTGCCAGCAGTCAGTACAATGAGCAGTTCTTC. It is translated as CASSQYNEQFF. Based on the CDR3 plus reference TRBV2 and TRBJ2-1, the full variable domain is EPEVTQTPSHQVTQMGQEVILRCVPISNHLYFYWYRQILGQKVEFLVSFYNNEISEKSEIFDDQFSVERPDGSNFTLKIRSTKLEDSAMYFCASSQYNEQFFGPGTRLTVL.

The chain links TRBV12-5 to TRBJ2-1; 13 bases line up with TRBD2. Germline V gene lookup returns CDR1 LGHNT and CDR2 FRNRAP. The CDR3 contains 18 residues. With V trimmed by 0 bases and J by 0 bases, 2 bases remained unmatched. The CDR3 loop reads CASGLVTSGRDSYNEQFF. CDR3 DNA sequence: TGTGCTAGTGGTTTGGTTACTAGCGGGAGGGACTCCTACAATGAGCAGTTCTTC. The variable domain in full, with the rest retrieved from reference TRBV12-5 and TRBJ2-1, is DARVTQTPRHKVTEMGQEVTMRCQPILGHNTVFWYRQTMMQGLELLAYFRNRAPLDDSGMPKDRFSAEMPDATLATLKIQPSEPRDSAVYFCASGLVTSGRDSYNEQFFGPGTRLTVL.

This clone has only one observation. The CDR3 spells CASSPRTAQLSREETQYF. Here the CDR3 DNA reads TGTGCCAGCTCACCTAGGACAGCCCAATTAAGCAGGGAAGAGACCCAGTACTTC. This rearrangement joins TRBV18 to TRBJ2-5; the D gene is possibly TRBD1 (6 bases). The CDR3 sequence is 18 residues long. Trimming shortened V by 3 bases and J by 3 bases, and 23 bases separated the two germline ends. Germline CDR1 and CDR2: KGHSH and LQKENI.

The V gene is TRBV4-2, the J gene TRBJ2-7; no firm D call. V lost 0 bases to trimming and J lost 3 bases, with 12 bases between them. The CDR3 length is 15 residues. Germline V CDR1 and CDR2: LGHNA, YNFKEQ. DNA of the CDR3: TGTGCCAGCAGCCAAGATCGTAATAGCTACTACGAGCAGTACTTC. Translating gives CASSQDRNSYYEQYF.

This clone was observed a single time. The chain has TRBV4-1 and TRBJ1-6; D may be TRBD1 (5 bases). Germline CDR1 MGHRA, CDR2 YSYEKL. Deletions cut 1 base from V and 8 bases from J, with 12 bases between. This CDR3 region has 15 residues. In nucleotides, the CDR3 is TGCGCCAGCAGCCAAGTGCAGGGTGGGGATTCACCCCTCCACTTT. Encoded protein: CASSQVQGGDSPLHF.